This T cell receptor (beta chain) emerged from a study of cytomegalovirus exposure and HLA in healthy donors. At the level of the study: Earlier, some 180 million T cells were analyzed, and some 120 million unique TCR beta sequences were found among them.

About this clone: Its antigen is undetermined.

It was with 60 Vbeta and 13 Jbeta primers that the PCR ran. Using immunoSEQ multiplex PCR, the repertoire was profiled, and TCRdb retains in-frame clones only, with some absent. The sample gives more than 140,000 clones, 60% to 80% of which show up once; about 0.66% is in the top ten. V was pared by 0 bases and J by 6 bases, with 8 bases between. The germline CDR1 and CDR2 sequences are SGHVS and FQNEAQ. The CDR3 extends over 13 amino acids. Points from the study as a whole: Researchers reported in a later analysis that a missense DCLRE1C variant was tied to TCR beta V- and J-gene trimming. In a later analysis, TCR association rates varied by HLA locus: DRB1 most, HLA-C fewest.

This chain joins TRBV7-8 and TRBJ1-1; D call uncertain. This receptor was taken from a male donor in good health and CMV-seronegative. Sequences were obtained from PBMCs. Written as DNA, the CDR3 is TGTGCCAGCAGCTTAGCGATACAACCTGAAGCTTTCTTT. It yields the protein CASSLAIQPEAFF.